The clone carrying this TCR beta chain was found a few times. TCRdb reanalysed the RT-PCR reads using MiXCR and keeps one entry per CDR3 protein. The repertoire includes several hundred distinct CDR3 sequences, around 25% of them detected once, and approximately 70% sits in the top ten. The sample belongs to a study of patients and donors after allogeneic stem cell transplantation. Trimming stripped 8 bases from V and 0 bases from J, with 19 bases between. There are 16 residues in the CDR3. The sample comprised blood, either unsorted or a sorted T cell fraction (not recorded which). This chain joins TRBV12-3 or TRBV12-4 and TRBJ1-2; D might be TRBD1 (5 bases). The TCR originated in a human donor who was either an allogeneic HSCT recipient or a stem cell or donor lymphocyte infusion donor (not recorded which). It is not recorded whose cells these are; they may come from a transplant donor. The CDR3 nucleotides are TGTGCCAGCTCTGAAAGGGGCGCGATTGCTAACTATGGCTACACCTTC. Residues: CASSERGAIANYGYTF.